The 10 T cell receptor beta chains reported below all come from one sample, sequenced in a study of T cells in Graves' hyperthyroidism and ophthalmopathy. Amplification of TCR beta CDR3 regions used RNA as the template. Carried out on the TCR CDR3, a first-round RT-PCR used the HTBI primer set. TCRdb re-derived calls from the multiplex PCR reads in MiXCR, one entry per CDR3 protein. The sample carries hundreds of thousands of distinct CDR3 sequences, over 15% recorded once. Sequencing was done on a sample of blood. These receptors all come from a woman aged 60-75 years with Graves' ophthalmopathy.

Many counts were recorded for this clonotype. This chain uses TRBV2 with TRBJ2-7, with a possible D match to TRBD2 (5 bases). With 7 bases removed from V and 3 bases from J, the gap between germline ends came to 13 bases. CDR1 SNHLY and CDR2 FYNNEI come from the germline V gene. The CDR3 is 13 residues long. CDR3 nucleotide sequence: TGTGCCAGCAACCCCACGGGGATCTACGAGCAGTACTTC. Protein product: CASNPTGIYEQYF.

The chain links TRBV5-4 to TRBJ2-1; 9 bases agree with TRBD1. The V gene's germline CDR1 is SGHNT and CDR2 YYREEE (reference sequence). This CDR3 spans 15 amino acids. V trimming: 0 bases; J trimming: 6 bases; junction bases outside the gene matches: 4. DNA for the CDR3: TGTGCCAGCAGCTTGGGCACGACAGGGGGCAATGAGCAGTTCTTC. Its translation: CASSLGTTGGNEQFF. Looking up the rest from reference TRBV5-4 and TRBJ2-1 gives the full variable domain: ETGVTQSPTHLIKTRGQQVTLRCSSQSGHNTVSWYQQALGQGPQFIFQYYREEENGRGNFPPRFSGLQFPNYSSELNVNALELDDSALYLCASSLGTTGGNEQFFGPGTRLTVL.

The sample holds many counts of this clonotype. The rearrangement links TRBV12-3 or TRBV12-4 to TRBJ1-4; no definite D call. The length of the CDR3 is 14 residues. The V end lost 3 bases, the J end lost 4 bases, and 9 bases lay between the germline ends. CDR3 bases: TGTGCCAGCAGTTTCCACGGAGATAATGAAAAACTGTTTTTT. It specifies CASSFHGDNEKLFF.

The rearrangement joins TRBV14 to TRBJ2-1; TRBD2 matches at 9 bases. The CDR3 contains 16 residues. J was trimmed by 7 bases and V by 4 bases; bases with no gene match: 11. Germline CDR1 and CDR2: SGHDN and FVKESK. The DNA for the CDR3 is TGTGCCAGCAGCCCCAATAGCGGGAGATGGGTTAATGAGCAGTTCTTC. Its translation: CASSPNSGRWVNEQFF.

This clonotype has a handful of counts. This may stem from a read error, because a much larger clone lies one nucleotide away. The rearrangement links TRBV2 to TRBJ2-1, with 10 bases matching TRBD2. CDR3 size: 16 residues. From germline, CDR1 is SNHLY and CDR2 FYNNEI. Trimming removed 6 bases from V and 7 bases from J; junction bases left unmatched: 12. The CDR3 nucleotides read TGTGCCAGCAGCCCGGCTAGCGGGAGAGGAAAAAATGAGCAGTTCTTC. It is translated as CASSPASGRGKNEQFF.

This clonotype was seen at least ten times. This rearrangement joins TRBV5-8 to TRBJ2-5; 8 bases fit TRBD2. The CDR3 has 14 amino acids. The V gene's germline CDR1 is SGHTS and CDR2 YDEGEE. V shed 3 bases, J shed 4 bases, and the junction held 5 bases outside the gene matches. This CDR3 is CASSSAGTRETQYF. The CDR3 DNA follows: TGTGCCAGCAGCTCAGCCGGGACTAGAGAGACCCAGTACTTC.

The chain employs TRBV7-2 and TRBJ2-7; 11 bases are a match to TRBD2. There are 20 residues in the CDR3. From germline, CDR1 is SGHTA and CDR2 FQGNSA. V shed 0 bases, J shed 4 bases, and the junction held 17 bases outside the gene matches. The CDR3 DNA reads as TGTGCCAGCAGCTTAGCCAGTTTGTCGGGACTAGCGGAGAGGGGGTACGAGCAGTACTTC. Encoded protein: CASSLASLSGLAERGYEQYF.

This clonotype was seen only a few times. The genes are TRBV20-1 and TRBJ2-6, with D perhaps matching TRBD2 (5 bases). This CDR3 spans 15 amino acids. Germline V gene sequence: CDR1 DFQATT, CDR2 SNEGSKA (reference sequence). V lost 3 bases, J lost 12 bases, and 21 bases lay in between. CDR3 region: CSASPQSTGWSVLTF. CDR3 nucleotides: TGCAGTGCTAGTCCCCAATCCACGGGGTGGAGCGTCCTGACTTTC.

This clonotype was observed many times. This chain connects TRBV5-1 to TRBJ2-7; TRBD1 matches at 7 bases. Trimming removed 3 bases from V and 6 bases from J; junction bases left unmatched: 12. CDR3 length: 15 amino acids. Germline CDR1 is SGHRS and CDR2 is YFSETQ. The CDR3, as DNA: TGCGCCAGCAGCTCGCGCCGGGACAGCATCGCCGAGCAGTACTTC. It specifies CASSSRRDSIAEQYF. Using reference TRBV5-1 and TRBJ2-7 for the parts outside the CDR3, the full variable domain is KAGVTQTPRYLIKTRGQQVTLSCSPISGHRSVSWYQQTPGQGLQFLFEYFSETQRNKGNFPGRFSGRQFSNSRSEMNVSTLELGDSALYLCASSSRRDSIAEQYFGPGTRLTVT.

This chain joins TRBV4-1 and TRBJ2-1; 10 bases are a match to TRBD1. V dropped 5 bases and J dropped 6; count of bases not matched to a gene: 10. Germline V CDR1 and CDR2: MGHRA, YSYEKL. CDR3 size: 16 residues. CDR3 protein: CASSRTGTGAANEQFF. The CDR3 bases are TGCGCCAGCAGCAGAACCGGGACAGGGGCTGCCAATGAGCAGTTCTTC.